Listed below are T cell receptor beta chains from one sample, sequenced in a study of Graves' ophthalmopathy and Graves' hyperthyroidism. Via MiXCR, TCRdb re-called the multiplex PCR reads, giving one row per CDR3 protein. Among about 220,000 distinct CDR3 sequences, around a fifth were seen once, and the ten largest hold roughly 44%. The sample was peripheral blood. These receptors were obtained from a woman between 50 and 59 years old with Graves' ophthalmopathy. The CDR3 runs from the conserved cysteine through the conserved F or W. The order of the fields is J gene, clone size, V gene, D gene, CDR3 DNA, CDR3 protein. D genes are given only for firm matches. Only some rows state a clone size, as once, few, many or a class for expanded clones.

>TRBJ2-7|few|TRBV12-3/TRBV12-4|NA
TGTGCCAGCTCACCACCTAGTAATAGCTACGAGCAGTACTTC
CASSPPSNSYEQYF
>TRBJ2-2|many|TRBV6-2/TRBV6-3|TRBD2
TGTGCCAGCAGCGCCCGGGCTAGCGGGAGAGGCGGGGAGCTGTTTTTT
CASSARASGRGGELFF
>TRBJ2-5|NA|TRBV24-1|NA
TGTGCCACCGGCACAGGGGGGGAAGAGACCCAGTACTTC
CATGTGGEETQYF
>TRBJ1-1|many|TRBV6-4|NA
TGTGCCAGCAGTGACGGCTTCAGGGAAGCTTTCTTT
CASSDGFREAFF
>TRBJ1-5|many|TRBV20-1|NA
TGCAGTGCTCTCCCAGACAGTTATAGCAATCAGCCCCAGCATTTT
CSALPDSYSNQPQHF
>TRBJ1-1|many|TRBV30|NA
TGTGCCTGGACGGGGGGTTCGTTGAACACTGAAGCTTTCTTT
CAWTGGSLNTEAFF
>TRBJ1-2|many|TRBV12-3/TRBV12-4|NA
TGTGCCAGCAGTTTACAGGTTAACTATGGCTACACCTTC
CASSLQVNYGYTF
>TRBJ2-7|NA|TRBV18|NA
TGTGCCAGCTCACCGGCCCCTCTCCGGGAGCAGTACTTC
CASSPAPLREQYF
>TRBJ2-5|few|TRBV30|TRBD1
TGTGCCTGGAGTGGGGACAGGTCAGAGACCCAGTACTTC
CAWSGDRSETQYF
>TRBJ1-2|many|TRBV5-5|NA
TGTGCCAGCAGCTTGATGTTAAGACAGATCTATGGCTACACCTTC
CASSLMLRQIYGYTF